The text below deals with one T cell receptor beta chain. The same CDR3 can be traced to other DNA sequences in this sample. This specimen belongs to a study of OX40 agonist ivuxolimab in advanced cancers. Assay used: immunoSEQ multiplex PCR; TCRdb lists only in-frame clones, some missing. Found here are 46,000 or so clones, 70% to 90% of them singletons; the top ten hold around 10%. The germline V gene encodes CDR1 SGHVS and CDR2 FNYEAQ. Trimming pared 0 bases from V and 5 bases from J, leaving 8 bases between. The CDR3 length is 13 residues. Sequenced here: CD4+ or CD8+ T cells sorted from blood, sampled in a trial of the OX40 agonist ivuxolimab. This TCR derives from an adult with an advanced solid tumor such as melanoma, head and neck, liver or kidney cancer. The chain recombines TRBV7-6 with TRBJ2-7; D is undetermined. CDR3 in amino acids: CASSLAGWDEQYF. CDR3 bases: TGTGCCAGCAGCTTAGCGGGGTGGGACGAGCAGTACTTC.